Below are 19 T cell receptor beta chains sequenced from a single sample in a study of cytomegalovirus exposure and HLA in healthy donors. PCR used 60 Vbeta primers and 13 Jbeta primers. TCRdb's copy holds only in-frame clones and misses some; the assay was immunoSEQ multiplex PCR. The sample contains some 160,000 clones, over 60% of which appear only once. Sequencing was performed on PBMCs. These TCRs come from a woman in her twenties or thirties in good health and CMV-seronegative.

The genes are TRBV6-1 and TRBJ2-1; 8 positions match TRBD1. CDR1 and CDR2 from the germline V gene are MNHNS and SASEGT. The CDR3 covers 15 residues. The ends lost 4 bases at V and 4 bases at J; junction bases unmatched: 6. CDR3 sequence (DNA): TGTGCCAGCAGTGCACAGGGGGGCCAATACAATGAGCAGTTCTTC. The encoded protein is CASSAQGGQYNEQFF.

The rearrangement joins TRBV7-9 to TRBJ2-5; D perhaps matches TRBD2 (6 bases). The CDR3 covers 12 residues. Germline lookup yields CDR1 SEHNR and CDR2 FQNEAQ (reference sequence). V lost 4 bases and J lost 5, with 8 bases in between. In DNA form, the CDR3 reads TGTGCCAGCAGCTCCGGAGGGGAGACCCAGTACTTC. Protein: CASSSGGETQYF.

This rearrangement joins TRBV19 to TRBJ2-7; the match to TRBD1 covers 7 bases. This CDR3 contains 16 residues. The J segment lost 1 base and the V segment lost 4 bases, leaving 10 bases of the junction unmatched. CDR1 and CDR2 (germline): LNHDA, SQIVND (reference sequence). The CDR3 loop is CASSTLPGQSSYEQYF. CDR3 coding DNA: TGTGCCAGTAGTACCTTACCGGGACAGTCTTCCTACGAGCAGTACTTC.

The chain's CDR3 is CASTSPSGYTF. The CDR3 DNA is TGTGCCAGCACATCCCCCTCCGGCTACACCTTC. The chain uses TRBV19 and TRBJ1-2, with unresolved D. This CDR3 is 11 amino acids long. Between the trimmed V and J ends, which lost 9 bases and 8 bases, there was a span of 13 bases. The germline V gene has CDR1 LNHDA and CDR2 SQIVND (reference sequence). The variable domain in full, completed from reference TRBV19 and TRBJ1-2, reads DGGITQSPKYLFRKEGQNVTLSCEQNLNHDAMYWYRQDPGQGLRLIYYSQIVNDFQKGDIAEGYSVSREKKESFPLTVTSAQKNPTAFYLCASTSPSGYTFGSGTRLTVV.

V gene TRBV7-9 combines with J gene TRBJ1-5, with a tentative D call TRBD1 (5 bases). Germline V lookup: CDR1 SEHNR, CDR2 FQNEAQ (reference sequence). The CDR3 sequence is 16 residues long. Trimming took 3 bases from V and 7 from J, leaving 19 bases between them. Written as DNA, the CDR3 is TGTGCCAGCAGCTTTTTTATTGGGGCGGGAGGGCAGCCCCAGCATTTT. This gives the protein CASSFFIGAGGQPQHF.

V gene TRBV7-8 combines with J gene TRBJ2-7; TRBD2 might be the D (6 bases). The CDR3 is 17 residues long. The germline CDR1 and CDR2 sequences are SGHVS and FQNEAQ. Trimming took 1 base from V and 2 from J, leaving 18 bases between them. Here the CDR3 reads CASSLERIGDWTYEQYF. The CDR3 DNA is TGTGCCAGCAGCTTAGAGCGGATTGGGGACTGGACCTACGAGCAGTACTTC.

V and J are TRBV25-1 and TRBJ1-3; no clear D gene. The CDR3 extends over 15 amino acids. Trimming took 3 bases from V and 0 from J, leaving 9 bases between them. The germline V gene has CDR1 MGHDK and CDR2 SYGVNS. The DNA of the CDR3 is TGTGCCAGCAGTGAGGCTAGGTCCTCTGGAAACACCATATATTTT. Translated, it gives CASSEARSSGNTIYF.

This clone has just one count. The CDR3, as DNA: TGTGCCAGCAGCAAAGTGGAAGAGGGGGCCTGGAACGAGCAGTACTTC. It encodes CASSKVEEGAWNEQYF. The J gene is TRBJ2-7, the V gene TRBV21-1; no DNA check was done on the table's D call, TRBD1. TRBV21-1 is designated a pseudogene. This CDR3 contains 16 residues.

J is TRBJ2-1 and V is TRBV9, with 10 bases aligning to TRBD2. The CDR3 is made up of 15 amino acids. Trimming took 1 base from V and 10 from J; bases not matched to a gene: 8. Germline V gene lookup returns CDR1 SGDLS and CDR2 YYNGEE. This CDR3 is CASSVSGGELREQFF. CDR3 DNA sequence: TGTGCCAGCAGCGTAAGCGGGGGGGAATTGAGGGAGCAGTTCTTC.

The V gene is TRBV20-1, the J gene TRBJ2-7; D perhaps matches TRBD2 (6 bases). V was shortened by 3 bases and J by 3 bases, with 6 bases between the two germline ends. Looked up from germline, CDR1 is DFQATT and CDR2 is SNEGSKA (reference sequence). The length of the CDR3 is 11 residues. CDR3 nucleotide sequence: TGCAGTGCTAGGGGGGGCTACGAGCAGTACTTC. This translates into CSARGGYEQYF.

The V gene is TRBV6-5, the J gene TRBJ1-2; TRBD1 might be the D (5 bases). V was trimmed by 2 bases and J by 8 bases, leaving 15 bases between them. Germline loops: CDR1 MNHEY, CDR2 SVGAGI. The CDR3 runs 14 residues. CDR3 sequence (DNA): TGTGCCAGCAGTTACCTTCAGGGTTCAAGCGGCTACACCTTC. Translating gives CASSYLQGSSGYTF.

The chain couples TRBV7-9 to TRBJ1-1; D remains ambiguous. The CDR3 sequence is 15 residues long. Trimming removed 4 bases from V and 8 bases from J, with 20 bases in between. The germline V gene has CDR1 SEHNR and CDR2 FQNEAQ (reference sequence). This chain's CDR3 is CASSSTRGAATEAFF. The CDR3 DNA follows: TGTGCCAGCAGCTCAACTCGAGGAGCAGCGACCGAAGCTTTCTTT.

The rearrangement links TRBV6-5 to TRBJ1-1; 11 bases are a match to TRBD1. Per germline, CDR1 MNHEY and CDR2 SVGAGI. The CDR3 has 15 residues. V shed 3 bases, J shed 5 bases, and the junction held 5 bases outside the gene matches. The CDR3 nucleotides read TGTGCCAGCAGTTATTTGGGACAGGGGGAGACTGAAGCTTTCTTT. Its protein is CASSYLGQGETEAFF.

This chain joins TRBV7-3 and TRBJ2-7; possible D gene TRBD1, 6 bases. CDR1 is SGHTA and CDR2 is FQGTGA in the germline V gene. This CDR3 has 15 amino acids. The ends were cut back, 1 base at V and 4 bases at J, with 14 bases in the middle. The CDR3 DNA reads as TGTGCCAGCAGCTTAATCGGACAGCGAGGGTACGAGCAGTACTTC. Translation: CASSLIGQRGYEQYF.

The chain uses TRBV5-4 and TRBJ2-7; 11 bases align to TRBD2. The germline CDR1 and CDR2 sequences are SGHNT and YYREEE (reference sequence). Losses at the gene ends were 4 bases for V and 3 bases for J; bases not matched to a gene: 9. CDR3 size: 16 residues. The CDR3 region is CASSPRGLADNYEQYF. The CDR3 DNA sequence: TGTGCCAGCAGCCCGAGGGGACTAGCGGATAACTACGAGCAGTACTTC.

The chain has TRBV7-9 and TRBJ2-1; TRBD2 aligns across 13 bases. This CDR3 comprises 16 residues. V was pared by 5 bases and J by 4 bases, with 5 bases of the junction left unmatched. Germline-derived CDR1 and CDR2 are SEHNR and FQNEAQ (reference sequence). CDR3 DNA sequence: TGTGCCAGCAGCGGACTAGCGGGAGCTAGGTACAATGAGCAGTTCTTC. Translated, it gives CASSGLAGARYNEQFF. The whole variable domain, filled in from reference TRBV7-9 and TRBJ2-1, reads DTGVSQNPRHKITKRGQNVTFRCDPISEHNRLYWYRQTLGQGPEFLTYFQNEAQLEKSRLLSDRFSAERPKGSFSTLEIQRTEQGDSAMYLCASSGLAGARYNEQFFGPGTRLTVL.

The CDR3 sequence: CASSVGQLQETQYF. CDR3 coding DNA: TGTGCCAGCAGCGTAGGACAGCTCCAAGAGACCCAGTACTTC. The genes are TRBV9 and TRBJ2-5; possibly TRBD1 for D (5 bases). Trimming took off 0 bases at V and 1 base at J, with 7 bases between the two ends. The CDR3 runs to 14 residues. Germline CDR1 reads SGDLS; CDR2 reads YYNGEE.

This chain uses TRBV4-1 with TRBJ2-7, with a tentative D call TRBD2 (6 bases). This CDR3 is 15 amino acids long. Trimming left V 1 base short and J 0 bases short, with 10 bases between. Germline V gene sequence: CDR1 MGHRA, CDR2 YSYEKL. The CDR3 nucleotides are TGCGCCAGCAGCCAAGCCGGGACTGTCTCCTACGAGCAGTACTTC. Protein sequence: CASSQAGTVSYEQYF.

J is TRBJ2-7 and V is TRBV29-1; 7 nucleotides match TRBD1. The CDR3 loop spans 12 amino acids. Germline CDR1 and CDR2: SQVTM and ANQGSEA. J was trimmed by 3 bases and V by 4 bases; bases with no gene match: 3. CDR3 protein: CSVAGQHYEQYF. DNA of the CDR3: TGCAGCGTTGCGGGACAGCACTACGAGCAGTACTTC.